A single sample gave rise to the 18 T cell receptor beta chains below, sequenced in a study of blood T cell repertoires in COVID-19 (dated by TCRdb to about 2020). Library prep was done by the immunoSEQ multiplex PCR assay. Here the immuneACCESS table is served through TCRdb, limited to in-frame sequences with V and J called. Missing clones are a known gap in these copies; in checked studies unresolved V genes cover under half, and the rest lacks a known reason. Recorded for this sample are fewer than 150,000 clones; roughly 85% of them occurred a single time. Roughly an eighth of the sample rests with the top ten. Sequences were obtained from peripheral blood. These receptors were collected from a human donor in a cohort sampled during active COVID-19.

The V gene is TRBV5-5, the J gene TRBJ1-3; TRBD1 matches 7 bases. The CDR3 is 16 amino acids. The ends lost 0 bases at V and 4 bases at J; junction bases unmatched: 7. Germline loops: CDR1 SGHKS, CDR2 YYEKEE (reference sequence). The CDR3 nucleotides read TGTGCCAGCAGCTTGGGGCTGACAGGGCCAGGAAACACCATATATTTT. This encodes CASSLGLTGPGNTIYF.

The V call is TRBV19, the J call TRBJ2-4, with 7 bases identical to TRBD1. CDR3 size: 14 residues. Trimming at V came to 7 bases and at J to 5 bases, leaving 8 bases not matched to a gene. The germline V gene has CDR1 LNHDA and CDR2 SQIVND (reference sequence). In nucleotides, the CDR3 is TGTGCCAGTAAGAACAGGGGATTAGAAAACATTCAGTACTTC. Protein sequence: CASKNRGLENIQYF.

The chain is built from TRBV9 and TRBJ2-1, with unresolved D. This CDR3 contains 14 residues. CDR1 and CDR2 (germline): SGDLS, YYNGEE. The V and J ends lost 4 bases and 6 bases respectively, with 14 bases between them. CDR3 DNA: TGTGCCAGCAGCTTCAGTTCATTTGGCAATGAGCAGTTCTTC. Translating gives CASSFSSFGNEQFF.

This chain links TRBV27 with TRBJ1-1, with TRBD1 as a possible D gene (5 bases). Germline V gene sequence: CDR1 MNHEY, CDR2 SMNVEV (reference sequence). This CDR3 comprises 13 residues. The V end lost 10 bases, the J end lost 4 bases, and 16 bases lay between the germline ends. The CDR3 reads CATATVPITEAFF. CDR3 coding DNA: TGTGCCACCGCGACAGTACCCATCACTGAAGCTTTCTTT.

In its sample, this clone was seen a few times. The CDR3 nucleotides read TGTGCCAGCAGCCCTATCCTGACAGGGTGGACCGGGGAGCTGTTTTTT. It is translated as CASSPILTGWTGELFF. The chain uses TRBV7-9 and TRBJ2-2; 7 bases fit TRBD1. V shed 5 bases, J shed 5 bases, and the junction held 11 bases outside the gene matches. The CDR3 consists of 16 residues. In germline, CDR1 is SEHNR, CDR2 FQNEAQ (reference sequence).

V gene TRBV5-8 combines with J gene TRBJ2-2; D not resolved. The V end was cut by 5 bases, the J end by 1 base, with 9 bases between. This CDR3 is 14 amino acids long. In germline, CDR1 is SGHTS, CDR2 YDEGEE. This chain's CDR3 is CASRGSLNTGELFF. DNA for the CDR3: TGTGCCAGCAGGGGCAGCCTGAACACCGGGGAGCTGTTTTTT.

DNA for the CDR3: TGTGCCAGCAGTCGTAGCGGGACAGATACGCAGTATTTT. This sequence encodes CASSRSGTDTQYF. The rearrangement uses TRBV7-2 and TRBJ2-3; TRBD2 aligns across 7 bases. The CDR3 runs 13 residues. Germline V CDR1 and CDR2: SGHTA, FQGNSA. Losses at the gene ends were 6 bases for V and 3 bases for J; bases not matched to a gene: 3.

This chain connects TRBV19 to TRBJ1-2; no firm D call. V was shortened by 1 base and J by 7 bases, with 13 bases between the two germline ends. Germline CDR1 LNHDA, CDR2 SQIVND (reference sequence). The CDR3 sequence is 14 residues long. The CDR3 is CASSIVDGGSGYTF. CDR3 DNA sequence: TGTGCCAGTAGTATAGTTGATGGAGGCTCTGGCTACACCTTC. Based on the CDR3 plus reference TRBV19 and TRBJ1-2, the full variable domain is DGGITQSPKYLFRKEGQNVTLSCEQNLNHDAMYWYRQDPGQGLRLIYYSQIVNDFQKGDIAEGYSVSREKKESFPLTVTSAQKNPTAFYLCASSIVDGGSGYTFGSGTRLTVV.

This clone has just a few counts. The chain recombines TRBV28 with TRBJ1-2; D may be TRBD1 (5 bases). The V end was cut by 4 bases, the J end by 8 bases, with 11 bases between. This CDR3 is built from 12 residues. Per the germline V gene, CDR1 is MDHEN and CDR2 is SYDVKM. The CDR3 coding sequence is TGTGCCAGCAGTTCAGGGCCTCTGGGCTACACCTTC. Translated: CASSSGPLGYTF.

Only a few counts were recorded for this clone. The rearrangement links TRBV7-3 to TRBJ2-2; 9 bases line up with TRBD2. Germline V gives CDR1 SGHTA, CDR2 FQGTGA. V was pared by 6 bases and J by 3 bases, with 8 bases of the junction left unmatched. The CDR3 loop spans 16 amino acids. CDR3 region: CASSLRPSGDTGELFF. CDR3 DNA: TGTGCCAGCAGTCTGAGGCCTAGCGGGGACACCGGGGAGCTGTTTTTT. Filled out from reference TRBV7-3 and TRBJ2-2, the complete variable domain reads GAGVSQTPSNKVTEKGKYVELRCDPISGHTALYWYRQSLGQGPEFLIYFQGTGAADDSGLPNDRFFAVRPEGSVSTLKIQRTERGDSAVYLCASSLRPSGDTGELFFGEGSRLTVL.

The chain's CDR3 is CASSPQGSYEQYF. Written as DNA, the CDR3 is TGTGCCAGCTCACCTCAGGGCTCCTACGAGCAGTACTTC. V is TRBV18 and J is TRBJ2-7; perhaps TRBD1 as D (5 bases). CDR1 and CDR2 (germline): KGHSH, LQKENI. Trimming cost V 3 bases and J 0 bases, with 6 bases left between them. This CDR3 is 13 amino acids long.

The gene calls are TRBV11-3 and TRBJ1-1; D might be TRBD1 (5 bases). V lost 3 bases and J 6 bases, leaving 8 bases between the germline ends. The length of the CDR3 is 12 residues. Germline V gene data show CDR1 as SGHNT and CDR2 as YENEEA. The CDR3 coding sequence is TGTGCCAGCAGCTTCGGGGGGGCTGAAGCTTTCTTT. It translates to CASSFGGAEAFF.

The V gene is TRBV7-7, the J gene TRBJ1-1; D gene uncertain. The germline V and J ends were trimmed by 1 base and 5 bases, with 8 bases remaining between them. Germline V lookup: CDR1 SSHAT, CDR2 FNYEAQ (reference sequence). CDR3 length: 13 amino acids. The CDR3 DNA is TGTGCCAGCAGCTTAGAAACGGGGACTGAAGCTTTCTTT. It codes for CASSLETGTEAFF.

The chain couples TRBV6-2 or TRBV6-3 to TRBJ1-1; the D is unclear. Looked up from germline, CDR1 is MNHEY and CDR2 is SVGEGT. V lost 6 bases to trimming and J lost 5 bases, with 19 bases between them. The CDR3 runs to 15 residues. The DNA for the CDR3 is TGTGCCAGCAGCACGGAGAACACAAGAGGGACTGAAGCTTTCTTT. The encoded protein is CASSTENTRGTEAFF.

CDR3 bases: TGTGCCAGCGCTGGCGGCCGGGACAGGCCTATTCCAGATACGCAGTATTTT. It yields the protein CASAGGRDRPIPDTQYF. The chain recombines TRBV5-6 with TRBJ2-3; 8 bases are a match to TRBD1. Trimming at V came to 7 bases and at J to 4 bases, leaving 17 bases not matched to a gene. This CDR3 is built from 17 residues. Germline V CDR1 and CDR2: SGHDT, YYEEEE. Complete variable domain (other parts from reference TRBV5-6 and TRBJ2-3): DAGVTQSPTHLIKTRGQQVTLRCSPKSGHDTVSWYQQALGQGPQFIFQYYEEEERQRGNFPDRFSGHQFPNYSSELNVNALLLGDSALYLCASAGGRDRPIPDTQYFGPGTRLTVL.

This clone came up a few times. The chain is built from TRBV7-9 and TRBJ2-7, with 7 bases that match TRBD1. The germline V gene has CDR1 SEHNR and CDR2 FQNEAQ (reference sequence). The trim removed 4 bases at V and 2 bases at J, leaving 5 bases unmatched. This CDR3 contains 14 residues. CDR3 loop: CASSSTGATYEQYF. The CDR3 coding sequence is TGTGCCAGCAGCTCAACAGGGGCGACCTACGAGCAGTACTTC.

A few counts support this clone. The rearrangement joins TRBV7-9 to TRBJ2-1, with D possibly TRBD1 on 5 matching bases. The germline gives CDR1 SEHNR, CDR2 FQNEAQ (reference sequence). The V end lost 0 bases, the J end lost 9 bases, and 15 bases lay between the germline ends. The length of the CDR3 is 15 residues. CDR3 region: CASSLAQGTTGEQFF. In DNA form, the CDR3 reads TGTGCCAGCAGCTTAGCCCAGGGAACTACAGGTGAGCAGTTCTTC.

This clone was counted only a few times. V is TRBV6-6 and J is TRBJ1-5, with a possible D match to TRBD1 (5 bases). The V end was cut by 7 bases, the J end by 5 bases, with 15 bases between. The CDR3 loop spans 14 amino acids. Germline loops: CDR1 MNHNY, CDR2 SVGAGI (reference sequence). CDR3 in DNA: TGTGCCAGCATGGGGGTTGGGAGGCATCAGCCCCAGCATTTT. Translation gives CASMGVGRHQPQHF.